The source of this TCR beta chain is a study of T cells in women clearing cervical HPV infection. Study findings and constraints: TRBV6-7 abundance was lower in cases than controls (around 0.1% versus 0.15%).

Note on this clone: Its specificity is unknown. Read data end 3 residues before the CDR3 end; the end is taken from the germline J gene.

Measured with immunoSEQ multiplex PCR; TCRdb has only the in-frame clones, and not every one. The sample includes 20,000 to 25,000 clones. The CDR3 covers 15 residues. Germline CDR1 SGHNT, CDR2 YYREEE (reference sequence). V was clipped by 4 bases and J by 4 bases; unmatched bases: 5. This TCR was recovered from a woman between 18 and 70 years old with a cervical HPV16 infection that either progressed to CIN3+ or cleared (not recorded which). This sequence joins TRBV5-4 and TRBJ2-5; 12 nucleotides line up with TRBD1. The sequencing sample was made of blood buffy coat. The sequenced part of the CDR3 DNA is TGTGCCAGCAGCGCGGGACAGGGGGCGGGAGAGACC. It translates to CASSAGQGAGET. The entire CDR3 protein reads CASSAGQGAGETQYF.